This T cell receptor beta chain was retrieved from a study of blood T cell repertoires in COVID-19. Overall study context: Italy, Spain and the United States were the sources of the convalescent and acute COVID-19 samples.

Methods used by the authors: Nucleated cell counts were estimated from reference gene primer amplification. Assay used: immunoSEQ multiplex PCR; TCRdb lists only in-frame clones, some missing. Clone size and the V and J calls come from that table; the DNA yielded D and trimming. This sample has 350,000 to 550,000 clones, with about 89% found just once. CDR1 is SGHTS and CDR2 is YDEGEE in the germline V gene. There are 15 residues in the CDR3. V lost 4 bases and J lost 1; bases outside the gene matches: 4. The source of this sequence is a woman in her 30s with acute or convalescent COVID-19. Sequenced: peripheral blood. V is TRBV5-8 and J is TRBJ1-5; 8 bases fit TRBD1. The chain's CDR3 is CASSGGQASNQPQHF. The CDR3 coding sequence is TGTGCCAGCAGCGGGGGACAGGCGAGCAATCAGCCCCAGCATTTT.